The present T cell receptor beta chain was sequenced within a study of lung T cells in sarcoidosis with Löfgren's syndrome. The CDR3 runs to 13 residues. Germline V gives CDR1 MNHNS, CDR2 SASEGT. Trimming removed 9 bases from V and 3 bases from J, with 11 bases in between. One entry per CDR3 protein results from TCRdb running MiXCR on the reads. Of approximately 450 distinct CDR3 sequences listed, under 40% are singletons. This clonotype is labeled as large. Sequenced sample: CD4+ T cells from bronchoalveolar lavage. The chain has TRBV6-1 and TRBJ2-2; no firm D call. The receptor was isolated from a human donor with sarcoidosis (Löfgren's syndrome or another form), or a control subject (not recorded which). Here the CDR3 reads CASRRSDTGELFF. The CDR3 DNA follows: TGTGCCAGTAGGAGAAGCGACACCGGGGAGCTGTTTTTT.